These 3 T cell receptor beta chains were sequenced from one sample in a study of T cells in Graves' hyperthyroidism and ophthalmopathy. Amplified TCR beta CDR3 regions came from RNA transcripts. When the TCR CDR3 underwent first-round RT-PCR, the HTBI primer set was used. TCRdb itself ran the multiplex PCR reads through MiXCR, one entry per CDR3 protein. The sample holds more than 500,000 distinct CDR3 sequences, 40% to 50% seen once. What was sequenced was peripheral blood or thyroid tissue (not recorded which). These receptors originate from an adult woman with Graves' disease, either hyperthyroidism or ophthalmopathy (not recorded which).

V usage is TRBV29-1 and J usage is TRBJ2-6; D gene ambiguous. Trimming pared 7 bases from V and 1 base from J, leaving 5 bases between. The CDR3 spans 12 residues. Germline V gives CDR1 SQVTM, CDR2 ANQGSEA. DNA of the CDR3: TGCAGCGCAACTTCTGGGGCCAACGTCCTGACTTTC. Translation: CSATSGANVLTF.

The CDR3 nucleotides read TGTGCCAGCAGTTTAGCCGAGGAGCTGTTTTTT. This encodes CASSLAEELFF. The rearrangement joins TRBV12-3 or TRBV12-4 to TRBJ2-2; D call uncertain. The CDR3 has 11 amino acids. Trimming removed 0 bases at V and 10 bases at J, with 3 bases between.

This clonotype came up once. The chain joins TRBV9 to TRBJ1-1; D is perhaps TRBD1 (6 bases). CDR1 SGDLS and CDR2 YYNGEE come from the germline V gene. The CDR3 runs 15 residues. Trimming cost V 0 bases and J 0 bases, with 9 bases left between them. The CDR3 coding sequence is TGTGCCAGCAGCGTAGCCGGGACAATGAACACTGAAGCTTTCTTT. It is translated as CASSVAGTMNTEAFF.